This T cell receptor (beta chain) was sequenced during a study of CD8 T cells in ankylosing spondylitis (dated by TCRdb to the late 2010s). General notes on the study: The study set out to find disease-linked TCR variants by profiling T cell receptor beta repertoires in ankylosing spondylitis patients and healthy donors. The full study cohort comprised around 23 ankylosing spondylitis patients and about a hundred healthy donors. Samples of peripheral blood were taken, and for ankylosing spondylitis patients, synovial fluid was collected as well.

This clonotype was seen more than once but under ten times. There is no known antigen for this receptor. No much larger clone exists at a distance of one base, and base qualities are not known. For sequencing, an Illumina HiSeq 2500 was employed. TCR beta libraries were prepared by quantitative 5'-RACE with molecular barcodes. The study's processing was this. To identify disease-linked TCR variants, a new computational method was used, one built on a probabilistic model of VDJ rearrangement. TCRdb cleaned the public reads at Q25 with fastp, built clones with MiXCR and kept in-frame beta chains. Entries are consolidated by CDR3 protein sequence, retaining the most common genes and DNA. It is TCRdb's table, rather than the study itself, that gives the V and J calls and clone size. This sample comprises about 200,000 distinct CDR3 sequences, around 13% of them detected only once. 16% of the sample is taken by the ten largest.

Trimming removed 3 bases from V and 10 bases from J; the gene matches leave 6 bases unexplained. CDR1 SGHTA and CDR2 FQGNSA were looked up in the germline V gene. Its CDR3 holds 14 amino acids, cysteine through phenylalanine. The CDR3 DNA has 42 bases and is translated from base 1. The paper's findings and limits, for the study overall: The disease-linked clones showed a CD8+ phenotype and occurred at relatively low frequencies in peripheral blood. Significant enrichment of the disease-linked clones was reported in matched synovial fluid samples from ankylosing spondylitis patients. Blood from ankylosing spondylitis patients appeared to be characterized by a TCR beta motif made up of under ten highly homologous amino acid variants. Some TCR beta motif variants had previously been reported in synovial fluid and blood of reactive arthritis patients, which suggested common disease-initiation mechanisms.

This chain is built from TRBV7-2 and TRBJ2-1, with 10 bases in between that match TRBD2. This TCR derives from a male donor with ankylosing spondylitis or in good health (not recorded which). The sequenced sample consisted of blood, either unsorted or a sorted T cell fraction (not recorded which). This receptor carries the CDR3 CASSFGLAGAEQFF. The nucleotide sequence reads TGTGCCAGCAGCTTCGGGCTAGCGGGGGCCGAGCAGTTCTTC.